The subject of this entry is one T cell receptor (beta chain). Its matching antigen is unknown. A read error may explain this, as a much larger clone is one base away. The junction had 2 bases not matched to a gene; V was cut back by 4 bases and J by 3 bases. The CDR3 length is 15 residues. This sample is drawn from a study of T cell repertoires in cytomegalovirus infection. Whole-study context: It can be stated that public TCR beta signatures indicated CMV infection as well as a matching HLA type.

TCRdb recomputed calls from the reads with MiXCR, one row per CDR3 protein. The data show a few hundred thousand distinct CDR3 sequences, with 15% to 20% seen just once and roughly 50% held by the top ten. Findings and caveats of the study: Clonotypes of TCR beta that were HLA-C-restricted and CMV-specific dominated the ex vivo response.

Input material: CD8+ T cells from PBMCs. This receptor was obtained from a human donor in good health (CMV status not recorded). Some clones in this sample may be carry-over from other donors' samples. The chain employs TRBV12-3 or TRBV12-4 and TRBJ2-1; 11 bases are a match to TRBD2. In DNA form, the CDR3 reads TGTGCCAGCAGTTGGACTAGCGGGTTCTACAATGAGCAGTTCTTC. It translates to CASSWTSGFYNEQFF.